This T cell receptor (beta chain) derives from a study of blood T cell repertoires in COVID-19. Study-wide background: T cells, B-cell-depleted T cells, or PBMCs supplied cDNA or gDNA.

The length of the CDR3 is 16 residues. After removal of 4 bases from V and 6 bases from J, the junction contained 6 bases not matched to a gene. The germline gives CDR1 LGHDT, CDR2 YNNKEL (reference sequence). TCRdb's table, derived via immunoSEQ multiplex PCR, lists solely in-frame clones and lacks some. The repertoire holds 150,000 to 190,000 clones, with roughly 82% as singletons. The rearrangement links TRBV3-1 (or the pseudogene TRBV3-2) to TRBJ1-6; 10 bases agree with TRBD1. The clonotype was recovered from a woman in her forties or fifties with acute or convalescent COVID-19. Sequencing input: peripheral blood. The CDR3: CASSLGTGASNSPLHF. The CDR3 nucleotides are TGTGCCAGCAGCCTTGGGACAGGGGCTTCTAATTCACCCCTCCACTTT.